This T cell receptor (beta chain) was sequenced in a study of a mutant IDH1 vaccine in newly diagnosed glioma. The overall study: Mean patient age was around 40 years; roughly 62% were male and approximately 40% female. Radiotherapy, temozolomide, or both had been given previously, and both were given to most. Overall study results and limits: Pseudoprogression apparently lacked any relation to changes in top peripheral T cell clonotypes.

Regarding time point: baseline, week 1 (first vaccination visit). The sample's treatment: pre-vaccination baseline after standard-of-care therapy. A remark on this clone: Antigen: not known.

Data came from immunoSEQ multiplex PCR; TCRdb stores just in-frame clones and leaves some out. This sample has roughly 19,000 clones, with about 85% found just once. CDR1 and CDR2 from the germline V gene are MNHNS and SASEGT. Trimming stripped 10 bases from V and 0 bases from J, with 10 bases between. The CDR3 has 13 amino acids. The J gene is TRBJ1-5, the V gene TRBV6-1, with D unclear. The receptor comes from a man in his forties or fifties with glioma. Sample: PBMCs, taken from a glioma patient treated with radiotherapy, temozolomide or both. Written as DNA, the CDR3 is TGTGCCACCTGGCTTCATAGCAATCAGCCCCAGCATTTT. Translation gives CATWLHSNQPQHF.